This entry describes one T cell receptor (beta chain). Its antigen is as yet unknown. The data derive from a study of identical twins. One entry per CDR3 protein results from TCRdb running MiXCR on the 5' RACE reads. The repertoire includes about 690,000 distinct CDR3 sequences, 5.5% to 6.5% of them detected once, and roughly 2% sits in the top ten. Study-wide results and limits: For monozygotic twins, models underestimated out-of-frame TCR alpha sharing. One should note that invariant MAIT and iNKT cells could partly confound zero-insertion analyses. In cord blood, abundant beta clonotypes had fewer insertions; memory showed no trend. Weaker excess twin sharing was observed in beta out-of-frame sequences.

The sequence came from a man between 18 and 35 years old in good health. The sequencing input was naive T cells sorted from blood.

The CDR3 is CASSLSSDRGRNIRQFF. CDR3 sequence (DNA): TGTGCCAGCAGTTTATCCTCGGACCGAGGACGTAACATTCGGCAGTTCTTC. The chain joins TRBV27 to TRBJ2-1; D not resolved. V was pared by 0 bases and J by 12 bases, with 24 bases between. The germline CDR1 and CDR2 sequences are MNHEY and SMNVEV (reference sequence). The CDR3 covers 17 residues.